These 30 T cell receptor beta chains originate from one sample sequenced in a study of T cell responses to AZD1222 COVID-19 vaccine. The table came from immunoSEQ multiplex PCR; TCRdb's copy has only in-frame clones and leaves some out. The table lists fewer than 120,000 clones, 70% to 90% of them singletons. Sequenced material: peripheral blood, taken on day 0 of AZD1222 vaccination. All receptors derive from an adult in good health.

This clone was found once. J is TRBJ2-1 and V is TRBV24-1, with 12 bases that match TRBD2. Germline V lookup: CDR1 KGHDR, CDR2 SFDVKD. This CDR3 is 16 amino acids long. V was clipped by 4 bases and J by 7 bases; unmatched bases: 7. In DNA, the CDR3 is TGTGCCACCAGTGACCCGACTAGCGGGAGACGGAATGAGCAGTTCTTC. This encodes CATSDPTSGRRNEQFF.

J is TRBJ1-5 and V is TRBV28; TRBD1 matches at 7 bases. Looked up from germline, CDR1 is MDHEN and CDR2 is SYDVKM. The J segment lost 4 bases and the V segment lost 6 bases, leaving 9 bases of the junction unmatched. The CDR3 contains 15 residues. The CDR3 sequence: CASRATGASNQPQHF. The CDR3 DNA follows: TGTGCCAGCAGAGCAACAGGGGCTTCAAATCAGCCCCAGCATTTT.

V and J are TRBV7-2 and TRBJ1-3; D is ambiguous. Germline V gene lookup returns CDR1 SGHTA and CDR2 FQGNSA. V was cut by 3 bases and J by 0 bases, with 9 bases left in between. The CDR3 runs to 15 residues. CDR3 residues: CASSLGDLSGNTIYF. The CDR3 region has the DNA TGTGCCAGCAGCTTGGGTGACCTCTCTGGAAACACCATATATTTT.

The rearrangement links TRBV24-1 to TRBJ1-1; 11 bases match TRBD1. Germline CDR1 reads KGHDR; CDR2 reads SFDVKD. V lost 3 bases to trimming and J lost 11 bases; unmatched junction nucleotides: 4. This CDR3 contains 13 residues. CDR3 protein: CATSDPGTGGAFF. The CDR3 nucleotides are TGTGCCACCAGTGATCCCGGGACAGGGGGGGCTTTCTTT.

The chain joins TRBV18 to TRBJ1-1, with a possible D match to TRBD1 (5 bases). V was pared by 0 bases and J by 5 bases, with 13 bases between. Germline-derived CDR1 and CDR2 are KGHSH and LQKENI. CDR3 length: 15 amino acids. CDR3 DNA sequence: TGTGCCAGCTCACCACCCGGGGGGGTGGGGACTGAAGCTTTCTTT. Its protein is CASSPPGGVGTEAFF.

The V call is TRBV29-1, the J call TRBJ1-2; no definite D call. The CDR3 is made up of 12 amino acids. The V end lost 4 bases, the J end lost 2 bases, and 8 bases lay between the germline ends. The germline V gene has CDR1 SQVTM and CDR2 ANQGSEA. CDR3 DNA sequence: TGCAGCGTTGTTGGGGAGAACTATGGCTACACCTTC. Its translation: CSVVGENYGYTF.

This clone is deemed medium-sized. This rearrangement joins TRBV11-3 to TRBJ2-1, with a possible D match to TRBD2 (5 bases). Trimming shortened V by 4 bases and J by 6 bases, and 13 bases separated the two germline ends. Germline CDR1 and CDR2: SGHNT and YENEEA. The CDR3 loop spans 14 amino acids. The chain's CDR3 is CASSSGLEGNEQFF. The CDR3 nucleotides read TGTGCCAGCAGCTCTGGCCTCGAGGGCAATGAGCAGTTCTTC.

The chain uses TRBV11-3 and TRBJ2-3; unclear D gene. Germline V gene lookup returns CDR1 SGHNT and CDR2 YENEEA. The CDR3 is 13 amino acids. Trimming took 4 bases from V and 3 from J, leaving 8 bases between them. CDR3 DNA: TGTGCCAGCAGCTCCCCCTTGACAGATACGCAGTATTTT. It is translated as CASSSPLTDTQYF.

V usage is TRBV6-1 and J usage is TRBJ1-2; D call uncertain. V was trimmed by 1 base and J by 6 bases, leaving 12 bases between them. CDR1 is MNHNS and CDR2 is SASEGT in the germline V gene. The length of the CDR3 is 14 residues. The chain's CDR3 is CASSEGLPTDGYTF. The CDR3 DNA is TGTGCCAGCAGTGAAGGACTCCCGACGGATGGCTACACCTTC.

This chain joins TRBV19 and TRBJ2-2; possibly TRBD1 for D (6 bases). There are 14 residues in the CDR3. Germline lookup yields CDR1 LNHDA and CDR2 SQIVND (reference sequence). Trimming shortened V by 2 bases and J by 3 bases, and 7 bases separated the two germline ends. The CDR3 DNA reads TGTGCCAGTAGTATACACAGGGACACCGGGGAGCTGTTTTTT. Its translation is CASSIHRDTGELFF. Filled out from reference TRBV19 and TRBJ2-2, the complete variable domain reads DGGITQSPKYLFRKEGQNVTLSCEQNLNHDAMYWYRQDPGQGLRLIYYSQIVNDFQKGDIAEGYSVSREKKESFPLTVTSAQKNPTAFYLCASSIHRDTGELFFGEGSRLTVL.

The V gene is TRBV5-4, the J gene TRBJ1-2, with a possible D match to TRBD1 (5 bases). V was trimmed by 4 bases and J by 5 bases, leaving 18 bases between them. CDR1 is SGHNT, CDR2 YYREEE, per germline (reference sequence). CDR3 length: 15 amino acids. The CDR3 here is CASSHGGLLPYGYTF. The CDR3 bases are TGTGCCAGCAGCCACGGGGGTTTACTCCCTTATGGCTACACCTTC. Based on the CDR3 plus reference TRBV5-4 and TRBJ1-2, the full variable domain is ETGVTQSPTHLIKTRGQQVTLRCSSQSGHNTVSWYQQALGQGPQFIFQYYREEENGRGNFPPRFSGLQFPNYSSELNVNALELDDSALYLCASSHGGLLPYGYTFGSGTRLTVV.

The V and J genes are TRBV2 and TRBJ2-7; tentatively, D is TRBD1 or TRBD2 (6 bases each). Germline CDR1 SNHLY, CDR2 FYNNEI. Trimming shortened V by 4 bases and J by 5 bases, and 18 bases separated the two germline ends. This CDR3 has 15 amino acids. CDR3 loop: CASSAWRGELDEQYF. The CDR3 bases are TGTGCCAGCAGTGCCTGGAGGGGGGAACTAGACGAGCAGTACTTC.

V is TRBV11-2 and J is TRBJ2-4; maybe TRBD1 (5 bases). This CDR3 has 13 residues. Germline V CDR1 and CDR2: SGHAT, FQNNGV. V lost 7 bases and J 6 bases, leaving 13 bases between the germline ends. CDR3 sequence reads: CASTSMGRNIQYF. Written as DNA, the CDR3 is TGTGCCAGCACCTCCATGGGGCGAAACATTCAGTACTTC.

V is TRBV10-3 and J is TRBJ2-3; 10 bases match TRBD1. The CDR3 is 15 residues long. V trimming: 5 bases; J trimming: 4 bases; junction bases outside the gene matches: 6. Germline V gene lookup returns CDR1 ENHRY and CDR2 SYGVKD. DNA for the CDR3: TGTGCCATCAGTTCTAGGACAGGGGGGGCAGATACGCAGTATTTT. It is translated as CAISSRTGGADTQYF.

The chain carries TRBV5-6 and TRBJ1-1; weak D call: TRBD1 (5 bases). Looked up from germline, CDR1 is SGHDT and CDR2 is YYEEEE. The CDR3 is 15 amino acids. V was shortened by 2 bases and J by 1 base, with 12 bases between the two germline ends. The CDR3 is CASSFLGRSNTEAFF. CDR3 bases: TGTGCCAGCAGCTTCTTGGGGCGATCGAACACTGAAGCTTTCTTT.

The chain uses TRBV4-1 and TRBJ1-4, with 9 bases matching TRBD1. The CDR3 extends over 14 amino acids. Germline assignment: CDR1 MGHRA and CDR2 YSYEKL. V shed 5 bases, J shed 5 bases, and the junction held 3 bases outside the gene matches. DNA of the CDR3: TGCGCCAGCAGCTACGACAGGGGGAATGAAAAACTGTTTTTT. Amino acids: CASSYDRGNEKLFF.

The chain recombines TRBV5-4 with TRBJ2-7; TRBD2 is a possible D gene (5 bases). V was clipped by 7 bases and J by 0 bases, with 14 bases between them. The V gene's germline CDR1 is SGHNT and CDR2 YYREEE (reference sequence). The CDR3 totals 14 residues. The CDR3 here is CASSPDSGSYEQYF. DNA of the CDR3: TGTGCCAGCTCCCCGGACTCGGGCTCCTACGAGCAGTACTTC.

V is TRBV2 and J is TRBJ2-1; D not certain. V was clipped by 6 bases and J by 5 bases, with 2 bases between them. Germline CDR1 SNHLY, CDR2 FYNNEI. The CDR3 contains 10 residues. Written as DNA, the CDR3 is TGTGCCAGCAGAAACAATGAGCAGTTCTTC. Translated: CASRNNEQFF.

V is TRBV5-5 and J is TRBJ2-3, with TRBD1 identical over 8 bases. The junction had 7 bases not matched to a gene; V was cut back by 3 bases and J by 1 base. Germline V CDR1 and CDR2: SGHKS, YYEKEE (reference sequence). This CDR3 region has 16 residues. As DNA, the CDR3 is TGTGCCAGCAGCTCGGACAGGGTACTCGGCACAGATACGCAGTATTTT. Translation gives CASSSDRVLGTDTQYF.

This sequence joins TRBV30 and TRBJ2-2; TRBD2 is a possible D gene (7 bases). Per the germline V gene, CDR1 is GTSNPN and CDR2 is SVGIG (reference sequence). The CDR3 contains 15 residues. V lost 3 bases and J lost 3, with 14 bases in between. CDR3 bases: TGTGCCTGGAGCTTTGGGGGGGGCTACACCGGGGAGCTGTTTTTT. Protein: CAWSFGGGYTGELFF.

This chain joins TRBV28 and TRBJ2-3, with 10 positions matching TRBD2. With 2 bases clipped from V and 7 bases from J, the junction kept 3 bases outside the gene matches. The CDR3 length is 14 residues. CDR1 is MDHEN, CDR2 SYDVKM, per germline. The CDR3, as DNA: TGTGCCAGCAGTTTAAGCGGGGGGGGTAATACGCAGTATTTT. Protein: CASSLSGGGNTQYF.

J is TRBJ2-7 and V is TRBV7-6, with D perhaps matching TRBD1 (5 bases). There are 14 residues in the CDR3. The ends were cut back, 5 bases at V and 0 bases at J, with 11 bases in the middle. CDR1 SGHVS and CDR2 FNYEAQ come from the germline V gene. The CDR3 sequence is CASSPRTNSYEQYF. The CDR3 region has the DNA TGTGCCAGCAGCCCCCGGACAAACTCCTACGAGCAGTACTTC.

The rearrangement links TRBV6-5 to TRBJ1-2; no reliable D call. Trimming took off 7 bases at V and 0 bases at J, with 9 bases between the two ends. Germline-derived CDR1 and CDR2 are MNHEY and SVGAGI. The CDR3 sequence is 13 residues long. The DNA for the CDR3 is TGTGCCAGCATTCCAACCTCTAACTATGGCTACACCTTC. It translates to CASIPTSNYGYTF.

This rearrangement joins TRBV6-5 to TRBJ2-2; D possibly matches TRBD1 or TRBD2 (6 bases each). Germline V CDR1 and CDR2: MNHEY, SVGAGI. The CDR3 contains 12 residues. The CDR3 loop is CAGGRDTGELFF. CDR3 DNA: TGTGCGGGGGGCCGGGATACCGGGGAGCTGTTTTTT.

This chain uses TRBV18 with TRBJ1-2, with D perhaps matching TRBD1 (6 bases). Between the trimmed V and J ends, which lost 8 bases and 6 bases, there was a span of 13 bases. CDR3 size: 12 residues. CDR1 KGHSH and CDR2 LQKENI come from the germline V gene. The CDR3 DNA sequence: TGTGCCAGCCTCGGGGAGGGGGATGGCTACACCTTC. This translates into CASLGEGDGYTF. The full variable domain, its missing parts supplied by reference TRBV18 and TRBJ1-2, is NAGVMQNPRHLVRRRGQEARLRCSPMKGHSHVYWYRQLPEEGLKFMVYLQKENIIDESGMPKERFSAEFPKEGPSILRIQQVVRGDSAAYFCASLGEGDGYTFGSGTRLTVV.

The genes are TRBV5-5 and TRBJ1-2, with 9 bases lining up with TRBD1. This CDR3 has 14 amino acids. Germline CDR1 SGHKS, CDR2 YYEKEE (reference sequence). The V and J ends lost 5 bases and 4 bases, in that order; junction bases with no gene match: 6. CDR3 DNA: TGTGCCAGCAGTTCTACAGGGGGCCTCTATGGCTACACCTTC. This encodes CASSSTGGLYGYTF.

V gene TRBV4-1 combines with J gene TRBJ2-7, with 9 bases aligning to TRBD2. The CDR3 is 14 residues long. From germline, CDR1 is MGHRA and CDR2 YSYEKL. V was pared by 6 bases and J by 5 bases, with 8 bases of the junction left unmatched. DNA for the CDR3: TGCGCCAGCAGTCGGACTAGCGAATGGGACGAGCAGTACTTC. It is translated as CASSRTSEWDEQYF.

This clone was picked up a small number of times. This chain connects TRBV19 to TRBJ1-1; a possible D gene is TRBD1 (6 bases). With 5 bases removed from V and 10 bases from J, the gap between germline ends came to 23 bases. Germline V gives CDR1 LNHDA, CDR2 SQIVND (reference sequence). This CDR3 comprises 15 residues. CDR3 sequence reads: CASSVKSGTRSVAFF. CDR3 nucleotides: TGTGCCAGTAGTGTCAAGTCCGGGACACGGTCGGTAGCTTTCTTT.

This clone was detected only a few times. The junction and the germline gene differ at one end; a read error may be behind it. The rearrangement uses TRBV18 and TRBJ2-1; 10 nucleotides agree with TRBD1. The germline gives CDR1 KGHSH, CDR2 LQKENI. There are 12 residues in the CDR3. The CDR3 DNA reads TGTGCCAGCTCACCCGGACAGGGGGTTGGAGTCTTC. Translation gives CASSPGQGVGVF.

V usage is TRBV19 and J usage is TRBJ2-3, with 8 bases fitting TRBD2. The CDR3 length is 15 residues. The germline V gene encodes CDR1 LNHDA and CDR2 SQIVND (reference sequence). Losses at the gene ends were 3 bases for V and 3 bases for J; bases not matched to a gene: 5. CDR3 residues: CASSIGGGPTDTQYF. In DNA form, the CDR3 reads TGTGCCAGTAGTATCGGGGGGGGGCCAACAGATACGCAGTATTTT. The full variable domain, its missing parts supplied by reference TRBV19 and TRBJ2-3, is DGGITQSPKYLFRKEGQNVTLSCEQNLNHDAMYWYRQDPGQGLRLIYYSQIVNDFQKGDIAEGYSVSREKKESFPLTVTSAQKNPTAFYLCASSIGGGPTDTQYFGPGTRLTVL.